This entry lists 30 T cell receptor beta chains sequenced from one sample in a study of a mutant IDH1 vaccine in newly diagnosed glioma. Profiling relied on immunoSEQ multiplex PCR, and the TCRdb table lists in-frame clones only, not all of them. Found here are about 34,000 clones, approximately 87% of them singletons; the top ten hold about 11%. Time point given: week 47, end of study. Doses consisted of 300 ug of mutant IDH1 20-mer peptide each, paired with topical imiquimod. Antigens for these TCRs are unknown. Here the sequenced sample was PBMCs, taken from a glioma patient whose treatment included an IDH1 peptide vaccine. The receptors stem from a woman under 40 with glioma.

This clone is medium-sized in the sample. J is TRBJ2-7 and V is TRBV18, with D perhaps TRBD2 (6 bases). CDR3 length: 13 amino acids. Per the germline V gene, CDR1 is KGHSH and CDR2 is LQKENI. V lost 4 bases and J 5 bases, leaving 12 bases between the germline ends. This CDR3 is CASSREVGNEQYF. CDR3 nucleotides: TGTGCCAGCTCACGGGAGGTGGGCAACGAGCAGTACTTC.

The chain has TRBV4-3 and TRBJ1-5; no reliable D call. With 0 bases removed from V and 6 bases from J, the gap between germline ends came to 6 bases. From germline, CDR1 is LGHNA and CDR2 YSLEER. This CDR3 is built from 13 residues. The CDR3 sequence: CASSQERGQPQHF. The DNA of the CDR3 is TGCGCCAGCAGCCAAGAGAGAGGTCAGCCCCAGCATTTT.

The chain has TRBV7-6 and TRBJ1-6; perhaps TRBD1 as D (5 bases). The germline gives CDR1 SGHVS, CDR2 FNYEAQ. The length of the CDR3 is 15 residues. Trimming took off 5 bases at V and 2 bases at J, with 10 bases between the two ends. In DNA form, the CDR3 reads TGTGCCAGCAGCGCGGCGACAGCCTATAATTCACCCCTCCACTTT. Translation gives CASSAATAYNSPLHF.

V usage is TRBV5-1 and J usage is TRBJ1-2, with 12 bases matching TRBD1. Germline CDR1 reads SGHRS; CDR2 reads YFSETQ. V dropped 4 bases and J dropped 8; count of bases not matched to a gene: 0. CDR3 length equals 12 residues. CDR3 in amino acids: CASSGTGGGYTF. The CDR3 nucleotides are TGCGCCAGCAGCGGGACAGGGGGCGGCTACACCTTC.

The gene calls are TRBV19 and TRBJ2-7, with D possibly being TRBD1 (6 bases). Trimming removed 4 bases at V and 4 bases at J, with 14 bases between. Per the germline V gene, CDR1 is LNHDA and CDR2 is SQIVND (reference sequence). The CDR3 consists of 14 residues. The CDR3 DNA reads TGTGCCAGTAGTACCCGAGGGGGTAGTTACGAGCAGTACTTC. It encodes CASSTRGGSYEQYF. Variable domain in full (rest from reference TRBV19 and TRBJ2-7): DGGITQSPKYLFRKEGQNVTLSCEQNLNHDAMYWYRQDPGQGLRLIYYSQIVNDFQKGDIAEGYSVSREKKESFPLTVTSAQKNPTAFYLCASSTRGGSYEQYFGPGTRLTVT.

This chain connects TRBV4-3 to TRBJ2-6; D is possibly TRBD1 (6 bases). The germline V gene has CDR1 LGHNA and CDR2 YSLEER. The CDR3 loop spans 19 amino acids. V was shortened by 3 bases and J by 0 bases, with 18 bases between the two germline ends. CDR3 protein: CASSQDATDSRSGANVLTF. The CDR3, as DNA: TGCGCCAGCAGCCAGGACGCGACGGACAGCCGCTCTGGGGCCAACGTCCTGACTTTC.

This rearrangement joins TRBV6-5 to TRBJ2-7; D tentatively reads TRBD1 or TRBD2 (6 bases each). This CDR3 comprises 14 residues. Germline V CDR1 and CDR2: MNHEY, SVGAGI. Trimming removed 10 bases from V and 0 bases from J, with 16 bases in between. This CDR3 reads CATKKGGHSYEQYF. Written as DNA, the CDR3 is TGTGCCACCAAAAAAGGGGGGCACTCCTACGAGCAGTACTTC.

The chain carries TRBV6-1 and TRBJ2-7, with 7 bases aligning to TRBD1. This CDR3 has 14 amino acids. Germline V gene sequence: CDR1 MNHNS, CDR2 SASEGT. With 1 base clipped from V and 6 bases from J, the junction kept 6 bases outside the gene matches. CDR3 loop: CASSEGLTGSEQYF. For the CDR3, the DNA is TGTGCCAGCAGTGAAGGGTTGACAGGGAGCGAGCAGTACTTC.

The gene calls are TRBV7-2 and TRBJ1-2; D call uncertain. CDR3 length: 14 amino acids. V lost 4 bases and J lost 0, with 9 bases in between. Germline assignment: CDR1 SGHTA and CDR2 FQGNSA. Here the CDR3 reads CASSSEVSNYGYTF. CDR3 DNA sequence: TGTGCCAGCAGCTCGGAGGTCTCTAACTATGGCTACACCTTC.

The chain combines TRBV9 with TRBJ2-5, with D perhaps TRBD1 (5 bases). The V end lost 7 bases, the J end lost 4 bases, and 8 bases lay between the germline ends. Per germline, CDR1 SGDLS and CDR2 YYNGEE. There are 11 residues in the CDR3. The CDR3: CASSQGETQYF. As DNA, the CDR3 is TGTGCCAGCTCCCAGGGAGAGACCCAGTACTTC.

The chain joins TRBV5-5 to TRBJ2-3; no clear D gene. This CDR3 region has 14 residues. Trimming shortened V by 7 bases and J by 1 base, and 13 bases separated the two germline ends. CDR1 and CDR2 (germline): SGHKS, YYEKEE (reference sequence). The CDR3 region is CASRAPQGTDTQYF. CDR3 in DNA: TGTGCCAGCCGAGCCCCGCAGGGCACAGATACGCAGTATTTT.

This clone was counted only a few times. J is TRBJ1-2 and V is TRBV7-8, with 8 bases aligning to TRBD1. CDR1 and CDR2 from the germline V gene are SGHVS and FQNEAQ. The V segment lost 4 bases and the J segment 5 bases; nucleotides outside the gene matches: 3. This CDR3 has 13 residues. The CDR3 here is CASSSTGAYGYTF. The CDR3 DNA reads as TGTGCCAGCAGCTCGACAGGGGCGTATGGCTACACCTTC.

The genes are TRBV27 and TRBJ2-1; D is possibly TRBD1 or TRBD2 (6 bases each). V lost 9 bases to trimming and J lost 9 bases, with 9 bases between them. The CDR3 contains 10 residues. CDR1 MNHEY and CDR2 SMNVEV come from the germline V gene (reference sequence). The CDR3 bases are TGTGCCAGGAGGGGGGTTGAGCAGTTCTTC. Translation: CARRGVEQFF.

The chain links TRBV5-6 to TRBJ1-1, with D unresolved. CDR1 and CDR2 from the germline V gene are SGHDT and YYEEEE. The CDR3 runs 17 residues. Trimming took off 0 bases at V and 0 bases at J, with 15 bases between the two ends. The CDR3 nucleotides read TGTGCCAGCAGCTTGGATGGTAGCCTCATCATGAACACTGAAGCTTTCTTT. It yields the protein CASSLDGSLIMNTEAFF.

The rearrangement uses TRBV4-1 and TRBJ2-5; 7 bases align to TRBD2. The CDR3 sequence is 18 residues long. Per the germline V gene, CDR1 is MGHRA and CDR2 is YSYEKL. Trimming cost V 0 bases and J 5 bases; bases outside gene matches: 15. The CDR3 spells CASSQDPGGGGYLETQYF. The CDR3 DNA follows: TGCGCCAGCAGCCAAGATCCAGGTGGGGGGGGATATTTGGAGACCCAGTACTTC.

This chain uses TRBV5-3 with TRBJ2-3, with D possibly matching TRBD2 (5 bases). TRBV5-3 is an ORF, with its function uncertain. Trimming shortened V by 0 bases and J by 7 bases, and 18 bases separated the two germline ends. The CDR3 is 16 amino acids. CDR3 loop: CARSLVVARFMNTQYF. The CDR3 bases are TGTGCCAGAAGCTTGGTGGTAGCGAGGTTTATGAATACGCAGTATTTT.

The J gene is TRBJ2-2, the V gene TRBV6-5, with D perhaps TRBD2 (5 bases). V lost 4 bases and J lost 4, with 16 bases in between. The CDR3 runs to 16 residues. In germline, CDR1 is MNHEY, CDR2 SVGAGI. The CDR3, as DNA: TGTGCCAGCAGTTCTTTGGACGGAGGCGGCACCGGGGAGCTGTTTTTT. This sequence encodes CASSSLDGGGTGELFF.

This clone was counted once. The J gene is TRBJ2-7, the V gene TRBV7-8, with D perhaps matching TRBD2 (5 bases). Germline CDR1 and CDR2: SGHVS and FQNEAQ. The V gene lost 3 bases and the J gene lost 4 bases, with 25 bases spanning the gap. The CDR3 contains 18 residues. CDR3 bases: TGTGCCAGCAGCTTCTCCCAGTTGACGGGGAGCCTTCAGTACGAGCAGTACTTC. Translation: CASSFSQLTGSLQYEQYF.

V is TRBV6-4 and J is TRBJ1-2; 12 nucleotides match TRBD1. Germline assignment: CDR1 MRHNA and CDR2 SNTAGT. V trimming: 4 bases; J trimming: 6 bases; junction bases outside the gene matches: 3. This CDR3 region has 14 residues. CDR3 sequence: CASSGRDRGHGYTF. CDR3 bases: TGTGCCAGCAGTGGCCGGGACAGGGGGCATGGCTACACCTTC.

As for this clone: Other DNA sequences from this sample encode an identical CDR3 as well. The chain employs TRBV6-5 and TRBJ1-1; D unclear. Germline V CDR1 and CDR2: MNHEY, SVGAGI. The CDR3 loop spans 14 amino acids. Trimming removed 0 bases at V and 0 bases at J, with 5 bases between. The CDR3 DNA reads TGTGCCAGCAGTTACTCAGGGTTGAACACTGAAGCTTTCTTT. This codes for CASSYSGLNTEAFF.

The chain is built from TRBV20-1 and TRBJ2-1; tentative D call: TRBD1 (5 bases). CDR1 and CDR2 (germline): DFQATT, SNEGSKA (reference sequence). The CDR3 is made up of 11 amino acids. As DNA, the CDR3 is TGCAGCCGCCAGGGAAGGGGTGAGCAGTTCTTC. It codes for CSRQGRGEQFF.

The genes are TRBV2 and TRBJ2-2; D unclear. Trimming left V 3 bases short and J 3 bases short, with 8 bases between. CDR3 length: 14 residues. CDR1 and CDR2 (germline): SNHLY, FYNNEI. The CDR3 sequence is CASSESWYTGELFF. The CDR3 nucleotides are TGTGCCAGCAGTGAGAGTTGGTACACCGGGGAGCTGTTTTTT.

J is TRBJ1-6 and V is TRBV5-6; D perhaps matches TRBD1 (5 bases). CDR1 and CDR2 (germline): SGHDT, YYEEEE. Trimming took 1 base from V and 2 from J, leaving 10 bases between them. The CDR3 loop spans 16 amino acids. CDR3 amino acids: CASSLRGTAYNSPLHF. The CDR3 region has the DNA TGTGCCAGCAGCTTGCGGGGCACGGCCTATAATTCACCCCTCCACTTT.

This clone is medium-sized. V usage is TRBV2 and J usage is TRBJ1-2; possible D gene TRBD1, 5 bases. The V and J ends lost 4 bases and 2 bases respectively, with 5 bases between them. The germline V gene has CDR1 SNHLY and CDR2 FYNNEI. This CDR3 has 12 residues. In DNA form, the CDR3 reads TGTGCCAGCAGTGGGGACAACTATGGCTACACCTTC. Its translation is CASSGDNYGYTF.

The chain carries TRBV6-1 and TRBJ1-6; 7 positions match TRBD1. From germline, CDR1 is MNHNS and CDR2 SASEGT. The CDR3 has 13 amino acids. The V segment lost 7 bases and the J segment 11 bases; nucleotides outside the gene matches: 8. CDR3 amino acids: CASTVRDRTPLHF. As DNA, the CDR3 is TGTGCCAGCACTGTCCGGGACAGAACACCCCTCCACTTT.

The V gene is TRBV4-1, the J gene TRBJ1-6; no firm D call. Trimming stripped 1 base from V and 7 bases from J, with 8 bases between. This CDR3 spans 14 amino acids. Germline V gene data show CDR1 as MGHRA and CDR2 as YSYEKL. Written as DNA, the CDR3 is TGCGCCAGCAGCCAAGTCCTGGGGAATTCACCCCTCCACTTT. This encodes CASSQVLGNSPLHF.

The chain recombines TRBV7-2 with TRBJ1-2; D is undetermined. This CDR3 is 14 amino acids long. Trimming shortened V by 7 bases and J by 6 bases, and 18 bases separated the two germline ends. CDR1 is SGHTA and CDR2 is FQGNSA in the germline V gene. CDR3 sequence (DNA): TGTGCCAGCACCCTGGAAGTGGGCACGCATGGCTACACCTTC. It yields the protein CASTLEVGTHGYTF.

The chain has TRBV7-6 and TRBJ1-1; D is undetermined. Germline V CDR1 and CDR2: SGHVS, FNYEAQ. Trimming pared 1 base from V and 8 bases from J, leaving 11 bases between. The CDR3 contains 13 residues. The CDR3 nucleotides read TGTGCCAGCAGCTTAGTTCTTAGACAAGAAGCTTTCTTT. This gives the protein CASSLVLRQEAFF.

This clone came up once. The gene calls are TRBV2 and TRBJ2-7, with 14 bases aligning to TRBD2. Germline-derived CDR1 and CDR2 are SNHLY and FYNNEI. The CDR3 has 16 residues. After removal of 4 bases from V and 2 bases from J, the junction contained 4 bases not matched to a gene. The CDR3, as DNA: TGTGCCAGCAGTGCTCGACTAGCGGGGGGGACCTACGAGCAGTACTTC. This gives the protein CASSARLAGGTYEQYF.

This clone was recorded once. The chain employs TRBV18 and TRBJ2-7; the D gene is possibly TRBD1 (5 bases). Trimming left V 1 base short and J 3 bases short, with 16 bases between. This CDR3 is 16 amino acids long. Germline V gene lookup returns CDR1 KGHSH and CDR2 LQKENI. The CDR3 DNA follows: TGTGCCAGCTCACCACTTCAGGGTCGAGCAAACTACGAGCAGTACTTC. Protein: CASSPLQGRANYEQYF.